One and the same sample provided the 9 T cell receptor beta chains below, sequenced in a study of high-grade serous ovarian cancer treatment subgroups. Sequencing was performed with immunoSEQ multiplex PCR; in TCRdb, only in-frame clones are kept and a portion is missing. The data show 30,000 to 40,000 clones, roughly three quarters seen once. Tumor samples were obtained before definitive surgery or chemotherapy. The sequenced material came from tumor tissue. These receptors were taken from a human donor with high-grade serous ovarian cancer.

To note about this clone: One end of the junction fails to match germline, which may point to a read error. Other DNA sequences in the sample encode the same CDR3. The chain has TRBV25-1 and TRBJ2-7; perhaps TRBD1 as D (6 bases). Per germline, CDR1 MGHDK and CDR2 SYGVNS. The CDR3 is 15 amino acids. CDR3 sequence: CASSQGKEALYEQYF. CDR3 in DNA: TGTGCTAGCAGTCAGGGGAAGGAGGCCCTCTACGAGCAGTACTTC.

V usage is TRBV5-1 and J usage is TRBJ2-7, with no clear D. CDR1 and CDR2 (germline): SGHRS, YFSETQ. This CDR3 is built from 15 residues. Trimming left V 2 bases short and J 0 bases short, with 12 bases between. In DNA, the CDR3 is TGCGCCAGCAGCTTCGTAGGCCCTCTCTCCTACGAGCAGTACTTC. It specifies CASSFVGPLSYEQYF. The full variable domain, completed using reference TRBV5-1 and TRBJ2-7, is KAGVTQTPRYLIKTRGQQVTLSCSPISGHRSVSWYQQTPGQGLQFLFEYFSETQRNKGNFPGRFSGRQFSNSRSEMNVSTLELGDSALYLCASSFVGPLSYEQYFGPGTRLTVT.

This clone was observed a few times. J is TRBJ1-2 and V is TRBV4-1, with D tentatively TRBD1 (5 bases). This CDR3 has 15 amino acids. Germline lookup yields CDR1 MGHRA and CDR2 YSYEKL. V was clipped by 1 base and J by 1 base, with 10 bases between them. The chain's CDR3 is CASSQAGTLNYGYTF. Written as DNA, the CDR3 is TGCGCCAGCAGCCAAGCCGGGACTCTTAACTATGGCTACACCTTC.

The genes are TRBV4-1 and TRBJ1-2, with D perhaps TRBD1 (6 bases). Germline-derived CDR1 and CDR2 are MGHRA and YSYEKL. The V end lost 4 bases, the J end lost 10 bases, and 13 bases lay between the germline ends. This CDR3 region has 12 residues. CDR3 protein: CASSPGTSVYTF. DNA of the CDR3: TGCGCCAGCAGCCCCGGGACATCCGTCTACACCTTC.

This clone has just a few counts. The V call is TRBV27, the J call TRBJ1-5; no clear D gene. The CDR3 sequence is 16 residues long. The germline V gene has CDR1 MNHEY and CDR2 SMNVEV (reference sequence). V gave up 0 bases and J gave up 4 bases, with 13 bases separating them. The CDR3, as DNA: TGTGCCAGCAGTTTATCGCCGGGCAGCGGAAATCAGCCCCAGCATTTT. As protein: CASSLSPGSGNQPQHF.

This clone was detected only a few times. The chain joins TRBV19 to TRBJ1-5; D not resolved. Per germline, CDR1 LNHDA and CDR2 SQIVND (reference sequence). The CDR3 extends over 15 amino acids. V was shortened by 6 bases and J by 0 bases, with 12 bases between the two germline ends. CDR3 in DNA: TGTGCCAGTAGCCCCCCACCTTATAGCAATCAGCCCCAGCATTTT. This encodes CASSPPPYSNQPQHF.

V is TRBV27 and J is TRBJ1-1, with 7 bases identical to TRBD1. J was trimmed by 4 bases and V by 6 bases; bases with no gene match: 8. The V gene's germline CDR1 is MNHEY and CDR2 SMNVEV (reference sequence). This CDR3 spans 14 amino acids. The CDR3 sequence: CASRLGGFGTEAFF. The CDR3 coding sequence is TGTGCCAGCAGGCTAGGGGGCTTTGGCACTGAAGCTTTCTTT.

The rearrangement uses TRBV10-3 and TRBJ2-1; TRBD2 matches at 10 bases. This CDR3 spans 17 amino acids. The V gene end was trimmed by 0 bases and the J gene end by 7 bases; junction bases not matched to a gene: 9. From germline, CDR1 is ENHRY and CDR2 SYGVKD. Here the CDR3 reads CAISESEREGPWNEQFF. The DNA for the CDR3 is TGTGCCATCAGTGAGTCGGAGCGGGAGGGGCCTTGGAATGAGCAGTTCTTC.

This clone was seen more than once but under ten times. This rearrangement joins TRBV6-6 to TRBJ1-5; D remains unclear. Trimming removed 2 bases from V and 1 base from J, with 12 bases in between. The germline gives CDR1 MNHNY, CDR2 SVGAGI (reference sequence). The CDR3 contains 16 residues. In DNA, the CDR3 is TGTGCCAGCAGTTACCGGACGGAGCCCAGCAATCAGCCCCAGCATTTT. This sequence encodes CASSYRTEPSNQPQHF.